The entry below describes one T cell receptor beta chain. The data originate from a study of blood T cell repertoires in COVID-19. Germline values: CDR1 MGHRA, CDR2 YSYEKL. Trimming cost V 1 base and J 4 bases, with 13 bases left between them. CDR3 size: 16 residues. TCRdb's table, derived via immunoSEQ multiplex PCR, lists solely in-frame clones and lacks some. This table holds some 87,000 clones, approximately 91% found once. The clonotype originates from a woman between 65 and 79 years old with acute or convalescent COVID-19. The rearrangement uses TRBV4-1 and TRBJ1-4; possible D gene TRBD1, 5 bases. The sequencing sample was made of peripheral blood. The CDR3 region is CASSQGRRGYNEKLFF. CDR3 coding DNA: TGCGCCAGCAGCCAAGGAAGGAGGGGATATAATGAAAAACTGTTTTTT.